The 7 T cell receptor beta chains in this list originate from one sample, sequenced in a study of blood T cell repertoires in COVID-19. TCRdb keeps only in-frame clones here, not all; method: immunoSEQ multiplex PCR. This sample yields 120,000 to 150,000 clones, of which roughly 77% are seen a single time; 3.5% to 4.5% belongs to the top ten. The sequencing sample was made of peripheral blood. The receptor source for this set is a man aged 55 to 70 with acute or convalescent COVID-19.

The chain recombines TRBV7-7 with TRBJ2-3, with 7 positions matching TRBD2. Germline V gene lookup returns CDR1 SSHAT and CDR2 FNYEAQ (reference sequence). This CDR3 region has 14 residues. Trimming at V came to 5 bases and at J to 6 bases, leaving 8 bases not matched to a gene. This CDR3 reads CASSPTSAGDTQYF. In DNA form, the CDR3 reads TGTGCCAGCAGCCCTACTAGCGCCGGGGATACGCAGTATTTT.

The chain links TRBV27 to TRBJ1-1; 12 bases align to TRBD1. The V and J ends lost 5 bases and 11 bases, in that order; junction bases with no gene match: 9. This CDR3 is 14 amino acids long. CDR1 and CDR2 (germline): MNHEY, SMNVEV (reference sequence). In nucleotides, the CDR3 is TGTGCCAGCAGTGCTCCCGGGACAGGGGGCCGGGCTTTCTTT. Protein product: CASSAPGTGGRAFF.

The chain joins TRBV19 to TRBJ2-7; D is perhaps TRBD1 (5 bases). This CDR3 comprises 12 residues. V dropped 9 bases and J dropped 0 bases, with 9 bases sitting between them. Germline V gene lookup returns CDR1 LNHDA and CDR2 SQIVND (reference sequence). The CDR3 nucleotides read TGTGCCAGCCAGGACAACTCCTACGAGCAGTACTTC. Encoded protein: CASQDNSYEQYF. The whole variable domain, filled in from reference TRBV19 and TRBJ2-7, reads DGGITQSPKYLFRKEGQNVTLSCEQNLNHDAMYWYRQDPGQGLRLIYYSQIVNDFQKGDIAEGYSVSREKKESFPLTVTSAQKNPTAFYLCASQDNSYEQYFGPGTRLTVT.

This chain uses TRBV4-2 with TRBJ2-2; 11 nucleotides line up with TRBD1. The CDR3 consists of 15 residues. CDR1 and CDR2 (germline): LGHNA, YNFKEQ. V gave up 6 bases and J gave up 7 bases; unmatched junction bases: 7. CDR3 coding DNA: TGTGCCAGCAGGGGGACAGGGGGGATTGGCGGGGAGCTGTTTTTT. Protein product: CASRGTGGIGGELFF.

The chain combines TRBV11-2 with TRBJ1-2; tentatively, D is TRBD1 (5 bases). Trimming left V 1 base short and J 4 bases short, with 7 bases between. The CDR3 has 13 amino acids. Germline V gene data show CDR1 as SGHAT and CDR2 as FQNNGV. Here the CDR3 reads CASSLGQLYGYTF. CDR3 DNA: TGTGCCAGCAGCTTAGGACAGCTCTATGGCTACACCTTC. The full variable domain, completed using reference TRBV11-2 and TRBJ1-2, is EAGVAQSPRYKIIEKRQSVAFWCNPISGHATLYWYQQILGQGPKLLIQFQNNGVVDDSQLPKDRFSAERLKGVDSTLKIQPAKLEDSAVYLCASSLGQLYGYTFGSGTRLTVV.

This chain joins TRBV28 and TRBJ1-1; D is perhaps TRBD1 (6 bases). The germline V gene encodes CDR1 MDHEN and CDR2 SYDVKM. The CDR3 is 14 residues long. V dropped 3 bases and J dropped 3 bases, with 11 bases sitting between them. The CDR3 loop is CASSFRGRDTEAFF. The CDR3 bases are TGTGCCAGCAGTTTTAGGGGGAGGGACACTGAAGCTTTCTTT.

The chain carries TRBV2 and TRBJ2-7; 10 positions agree with TRBD2. With V trimmed by 9 bases and J by 0 bases, 5 bases remained unmatched. The CDR3 extends over 14 amino acids. CDR1 is SNHLY and CDR2 is FYNNEI in the germline V gene. CDR3 in DNA: TGTGCCAGTACTAGCGGGACCTTCTCCTACGAGCAGTACTTC. As protein: CASTSGTFSYEQYF. Full variable domain (rest looked up from reference TRBV2 and TRBJ2-7): EPEVTQTPSHQVTQMGQEVILRCVPISNHLYFYWYRQILGQKVEFLVSFYNNEISEKSEIFDDQFSVERPDGSNFTLKIRSTKLEDSAMYFCASTSGTFSYEQYFGPGTRLTVT.